Below are 21 T cell receptor beta chains sequenced from a single sample in a study of cytomegalovirus exposure and HLA in healthy donors. The PCR made use of 60 Vbeta and 13 Jbeta primers. Profiling relied on immunoSEQ multiplex PCR, and the TCRdb table lists in-frame clones only, not all of them. Found here are about 120,000 clones, under 85% of them singletons; the top ten hold 5.8%. The specimen was PBMCs. All receptors come from a man younger than 35 in good health and CMV-seropositive.

The chain carries TRBV6-1 and TRBJ1-1; TRBD1 aligns across 7 bases. This CDR3 spans 16 amino acids. V dropped 4 bases and J dropped 4; count of bases not matched to a gene: 12. The V gene's germline CDR1 is MNHNS and CDR2 SASEGT. As DNA, the CDR3 is TGTGCCAGCAGTGTACTGAGGACAGGTGAGGGCACTGAAGCTTTCTTT. Translated, it gives CASSVLRTGEGTEAFF.

This chain uses TRBV7-9 with TRBJ1-2; D not certain. Germline CDR1 is SEHNR and CDR2 is FQNEAQ (reference sequence). This CDR3 region has 13 residues. The ends were cut back, 4 bases at V and 8 bases at J, with 14 bases in the middle. Written as DNA, the CDR3 is TGTGCCAGCAGCTCAAGCGCGAGCGACGGCTACACCTTC. Its translation: CASSSSASDGYTF.

The rearrangement links TRBV7-9 to TRBJ1-2, with a tentative D call TRBD1 (6 bases). Per the germline V gene, CDR1 is SEHNR and CDR2 is FQNEAQ (reference sequence). Trimming stripped 5 bases from V and 3 bases from J, with 13 bases between. This CDR3 is 14 amino acids long. The CDR3 loop reads CASSPGQQDYGYTF. The DNA of the CDR3 is TGTGCCAGCAGCCCTGGACAGCAAGACTATGGCTACACCTTC.

This chain joins TRBV25-1 and TRBJ1-5; TRBD1 matches 8 bases. V lost 4 bases to trimming and J lost 7 bases; unmatched junction nucleotides: 6. Germline V CDR1 and CDR2: MGHDK, SYGVNS. CDR3 length equals 14 residues. This CDR3 is CASSVTGVRQPQHF. The CDR3 DNA reads as TGTGCCAGCAGTGTGACAGGGGTACGACAGCCCCAGCATTTT.

This clone was observed a few times. V and J are TRBV28 and TRBJ2-5; D might be TRBD1 (6 bases). Germline CDR1 and CDR2: MDHEN and SYDVKM. CDR3 size: 14 residues. The V gene lost 1 base and the J gene lost 3 bases, with 9 bases spanning the gap. CDR3 protein: CASSLFGTKETQYF. The DNA of the CDR3 is TGTGCCAGCAGTTTATTTGGGACAAAAGAGACCCAGTACTTC.

As regards this clone: Other DNA sequences in the sample encode the same CDR3. The rearrangement uses TRBV7-3 and TRBJ2-3; 10 nucleotides agree with TRBD2. V lost 1 base, J lost 5 bases, and 9 bases stayed unmatched. Germline CDR1 and CDR2: SGHTA and FQGTGA. This CDR3 region has 17 residues. The CDR3, as DNA: TGTGCCAGCAGCTTAATGGCTAGCGGGAGCGGTTTAGATACGCAGTATTTT. Its translation is CASSLMASGSGLDTQYF.

This clone has only one observation. The chain uses TRBV18 and TRBJ1-1; tentatively, D is TRBD1 (5 bases). Between the trimmed V and J ends, which lost 3 bases and 3 bases, there was a span of 14 bases. CDR1 and CDR2 from the germline V gene are KGHSH and LQKENI. This CDR3 is built from 15 residues. The CDR3 reads CASSPIGGGDTEAFF. CDR3 bases: TGTGCCAGCTCACCTATCGGCGGAGGGGACACTGAAGCTTTCTTT.

The rearrangement uses TRBV27 and TRBJ1-5; 9 bases match TRBD1. The germline CDR1 and CDR2 sequences are MNHEY and SMNVEV (reference sequence). The length of the CDR3 is 15 residues. V lost 4 bases and J lost 1; bases outside the gene matches: 2. The CDR3 loop is CASSSGTGSNQPQHF. The CDR3 region has the DNA TGTGCCAGCAGTTCGGGGACAGGGAGCAATCAGCCCCAGCATTTT.

The chain carries TRBV18 and TRBJ1-1, with D unresolved. V lost 1 base, J lost 0 bases, and 6 bases lay in between. Germline values: CDR1 KGHSH, CDR2 LQKENI. The CDR3 has 14 amino acids. CDR3: CASSPRGLNTEAFF. As DNA, the CDR3 is TGTGCCAGCTCACCACGAGGGCTGAACACTGAAGCTTTCTTT.

This clone was recorded once. The chain joins TRBV7-9 to TRBJ1-4; D is undetermined. This CDR3 has 15 amino acids. V was pared by 3 bases and J by 3 bases, with 11 bases between. Germline CDR1 and CDR2: SEHNR and FQNEAQ (reference sequence). The CDR3 here is CASSFAGHSNEKLFF. The CDR3 DNA sequence: TGTGCCAGCAGCTTTGCGGGCCACTCTAATGAAAAACTGTTTTTT.

This rearrangement joins TRBV27 to TRBJ2-5, with D hard to call. The DNA end lines up better with TRBJ2-7; the J call may be wrong. The CDR3 runs to 13 residues. Germline lookup yields CDR1 MNHEY and CDR2 SMNVEV (reference sequence). CDR3 DNA: TGTGCCAGCAGTTTTGGCTATTACTACGAGCAGTACTTC. Amino acids: CASSFGYYYEQYF.

The V gene is TRBV4-1, the J gene TRBJ2-7; 13 bases agree with TRBD2. V was clipped by 3 bases and J by 2 bases; unmatched bases: 16. The V gene's germline CDR1 is MGHRA and CDR2 YSYEKL. The CDR3 is 20 amino acids. The CDR3 bases are TGCGCCAGCAGCCAGGGGGGACTAGCGGGAAGGTGCAACGTCCCCTACGAGCAGTACTTC. Translated, it gives CASSQGGLAGRCNVPYEQYF.

The chain combines TRBV6-5 with TRBJ2-7; D is possibly TRBD1 (6 bases). Germline V gene sequence: CDR1 MNHEY, CDR2 SVGAGI. With 5 bases removed from V and 3 bases from J, the gap between germline ends came to 11 bases. The CDR3 loop spans 13 amino acids. This chain's CDR3 is CASSANRDYEQYF. CDR3 in DNA: TGTGCCAGCAGTGCAAACAGGGACTACGAGCAGTACTTC.

The chain has TRBV10-1 and TRBJ1-3; a weak D match, TRBD1 (5 bases). The V and J ends lost 3 bases and 3 bases respectively, with 9 bases between them. Germline V CDR1 and CDR2: WNHNN, SYGVQD (reference sequence). The CDR3 has 14 amino acids. CDR3 in DNA: TGCGCCAGCAGTGATACAGGAGATGGAAACACCATATATTTT. This encodes CASSDTGDGNTIYF.

V gene TRBV19 combines with J gene TRBJ1-2; TRBD1 might be the D (5 bases). Trimming shortened V by 1 base and J by 4 bases, and 10 bases separated the two germline ends. The CDR3 has 14 amino acids. Germline V lookup: CDR1 LNHDA, CDR2 SQIVND (reference sequence). CDR3 DNA: TGTGCCAGTAGTATAGCTGCGGGGGGCTATGGCTACACCTTC. Translated: CASSIAAGGYGYTF.

This CDR3 reads CASNNRGPYNEQFF. For the CDR3, the DNA is TGTGCCAGTAATAACAGGGGCCCCTACAATGAGCAGTTCTTC. V and J are TRBV19 and TRBJ2-1; 7 bases match TRBD1. This CDR3 region has 14 residues. With 7 bases clipped from V and 2 bases from J, the junction kept 5 bases outside the gene matches. The germline gives CDR1 LNHDA, CDR2 SQIVND (reference sequence). Full variable domain (outside the CDR3, taken from reference TRBV19 and TRBJ2-1): DGGITQSPKYLFRKEGQNVTLSCEQNLNHDAMYWYRQDPGQGLRLIYYSQIVNDFQKGDIAEGYSVSREKKESFPLTVTSAQKNPTAFYLCASNNRGPYNEQFFGPGTRLTVL.

The chain combines TRBV27 with TRBJ1-6, with D unresolved. V was trimmed by 6 bases and J by 10 bases, leaving 16 bases between them. Germline CDR1 MNHEY, CDR2 SMNVEV (reference sequence). The CDR3 covers 14 residues. For the CDR3, the DNA is TGTGCCAGCAGGCGGGGAGGGTTGGAATCACCCCTCCACTTT. Its translation: CASRRGGLESPLHF.

The chain employs TRBV10-3 and TRBJ1-2; tentatively, D is TRBD1 (5 bases). V lost 2 bases to trimming and J lost 4 bases, with 20 bases between them. Germline CDR1 ENHRY, CDR2 SYGVKD. CDR3 length: 17 amino acids. As DNA, the CDR3 is TGTGCCATCAGTGAGGCCAGGGAGGAACTCCCTCGCTATGGCTACACCTTC. Translation: CAISEAREELPRYGYTF.

Details on this clone: Compared with germline, one end of the junction differs, possibly owing to a read error. The chain recombines TRBV11-2 with TRBJ2-7; tentative D call: TRBD2 (5 bases). The CDR3 is 14 amino acids. From germline, CDR1 is SGHAT and CDR2 FQNNGV. CDR3 loop: CASSLDFPGLAVNF. Here the CDR3 DNA reads TGTGCCAGCAGCTTAGATTTCCCCGGGCTAGCTGTGAACTTC.

The chain joins TRBV7-9 to TRBJ2-3, with 7 bases that match TRBD2. The CDR3 sequence is 15 residues long. Germline lookup yields CDR1 SEHNR and CDR2 FQNEAQ (reference sequence). V was pared by 5 bases and J by 2 bases, with 7 bases of the junction left unmatched. CDR3 region: CASSPASGFTDTQYF. The CDR3 DNA sequence: TGTGCCAGCAGCCCAGCTAGCGGTTTCACAGATACGCAGTATTTT.

V is TRBV6-5 and J is TRBJ1-2, with D hard to call. V gave up 0 bases and J gave up 1 base, with 9 bases separating them. Looked up from germline, CDR1 is MNHEY and CDR2 is SVGAGI. The CDR3 runs 15 residues. As DNA, the CDR3 is TGTGCCAGCAGTTACTCGTCCAGAAATAACTATGGCTACACCTTC. Translating it yields CASSYSSRNNYGYTF.